The T cell receptor beta chain described here comes from a study of blood T cell repertoires in COVID-19. Sequencing used immunoSEQ multiplex PCR; TCRdb keeps in-frame clones, though not all of them. The repertoire holds some 180,000 clones, with more than 80% as singletons. The V gene end was trimmed by 6 bases and the J gene end by 5 bases; junction bases not matched to a gene: 11. The CDR3 is 15 residues long. Germline CDR1 reads LGHDT; CDR2 reads YNNKEL (reference sequence). The TCR comes from a woman between 55 and 75 years old with acute or convalescent COVID-19. The sequencing sample was made of peripheral blood. The chain couples TRBV3-1 (or the pseudogene TRBV3-2) to TRBJ2-5, with 8 bases fitting TRBD1. CDR3 coding DNA: TGTGCCAGCAGTCCCACCCGACAGGGGAGGGAGACCCAGTACTTC. Its translation is CASSPTRQGRETQYF.